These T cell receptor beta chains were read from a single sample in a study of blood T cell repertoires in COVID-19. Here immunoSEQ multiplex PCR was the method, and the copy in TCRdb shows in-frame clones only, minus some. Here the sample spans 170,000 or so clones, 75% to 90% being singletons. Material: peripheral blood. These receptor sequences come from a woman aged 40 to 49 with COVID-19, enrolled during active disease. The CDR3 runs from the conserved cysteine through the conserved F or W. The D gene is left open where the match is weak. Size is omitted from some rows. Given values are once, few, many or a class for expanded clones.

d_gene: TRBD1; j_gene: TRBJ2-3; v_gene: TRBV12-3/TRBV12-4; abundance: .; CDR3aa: CASSLRDREYF; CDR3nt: TGTGCCAGCAGCCTCCGGGACAGGGAGTATTTT
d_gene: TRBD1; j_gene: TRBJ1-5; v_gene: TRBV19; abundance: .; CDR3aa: CASSKDRLGQHF; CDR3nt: TGTGCCAGTAGTAAGGACAGGCTGGGCCAGCATTTT
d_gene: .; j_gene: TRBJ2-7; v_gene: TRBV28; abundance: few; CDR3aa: CASSLAGAESSYEQYF; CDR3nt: TGTGCCAGCAGTTTAGCGGGGGCCGAAAGCTCCTACGAGCAGTACTTC
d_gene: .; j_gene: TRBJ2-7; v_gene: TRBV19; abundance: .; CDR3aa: CASRNTGSHYEQYF; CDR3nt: TGTGCCAGTAGGAACACAGGTTCCCACTACGAGCAGTACTTC
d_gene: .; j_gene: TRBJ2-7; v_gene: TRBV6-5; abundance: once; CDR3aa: CASSYTRQTTYEQYF; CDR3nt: TGTGCCAGCAGTTATACACGACAGACAACCTACGAGCAGTACTTC
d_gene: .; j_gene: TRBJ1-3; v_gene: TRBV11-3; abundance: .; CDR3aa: CASSTQGFGNTIYF; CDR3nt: TGTGCCAGCAGCACCCAGGGTTTTGGAAACACCATATATTTT
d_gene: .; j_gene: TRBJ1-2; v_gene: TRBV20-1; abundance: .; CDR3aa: CSVGAGYGYTF; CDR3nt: TGCAGTGTAGGGGCCGGCTATGGCTACACCTTC
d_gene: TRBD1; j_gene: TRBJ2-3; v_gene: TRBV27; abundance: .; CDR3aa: CASSAGQGPTDTQYF; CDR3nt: TGTGCCAGCAGTGCAGGACAGGGGCCCACAGATACGCAGTATTTT
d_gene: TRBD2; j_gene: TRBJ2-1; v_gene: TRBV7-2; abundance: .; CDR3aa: CASSSPGLAGGNEQFF; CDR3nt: TGTGCCAGCAGCTCCCCGGGACTAGCGGGGGGCAATGAGCAGTTCTTC
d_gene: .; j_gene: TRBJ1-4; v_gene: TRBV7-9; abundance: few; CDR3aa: CASSAGDTNNEKLFF; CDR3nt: TGTGCCAGCAGCGCGGGGGACACAAATAATGAAAAACTGTTTTTT
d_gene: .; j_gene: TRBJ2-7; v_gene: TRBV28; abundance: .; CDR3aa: CASSFRGSYEQYF; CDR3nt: TGTGCCAGCAGTTTTAGGGGCTCCTACGAGCAGTACTTC
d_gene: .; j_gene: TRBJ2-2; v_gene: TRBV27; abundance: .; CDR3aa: CASSLSGGRADTGELFF; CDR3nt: TGTGCCAGCAGTTTATCAGGCGGCAGGGCGGACACCGGGGAGCTGTTTTTT
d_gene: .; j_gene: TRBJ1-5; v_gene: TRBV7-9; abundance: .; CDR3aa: CASSFDGTNKASQPQHF; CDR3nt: TGTGCCAGCAGCTTCGATGGGACAAACAAGGCGAGTCAGCCCCAGCATTTT
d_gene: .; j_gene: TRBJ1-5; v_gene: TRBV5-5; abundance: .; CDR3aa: CASSFSGYQTNQPQHF; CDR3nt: TGTGCCAGCAGCTTCTCGGGTTACCAGACCAATCAGCCCCAGCATTTT
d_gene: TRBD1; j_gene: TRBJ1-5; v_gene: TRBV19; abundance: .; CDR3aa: CASSTTGGEVGGQPQHF; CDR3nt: TGTGCCAGTAGTACGACAGGGGGCGAGGTAGGAGGTCAGCCCCAGCATTTT
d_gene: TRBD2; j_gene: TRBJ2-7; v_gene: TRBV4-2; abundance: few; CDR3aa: CASSQGGGSGYEQYF; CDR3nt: TGTGCCAGCAGCCAAGGCGGCGGGAGTGGTTACGAGCAGTACTTC
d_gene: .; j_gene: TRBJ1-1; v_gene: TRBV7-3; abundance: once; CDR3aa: CASSSPGGSEAFF; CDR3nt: TGTGCCAGCTCGAGCCCCGGGGGGAGTGAAGCTTTCTTT
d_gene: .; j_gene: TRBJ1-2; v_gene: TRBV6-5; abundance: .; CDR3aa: CASSYGPGANYGYTF; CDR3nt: TGTGCCAGCAGTTACGGGCCAGGGGCTAACTATGGCTACACCTTC
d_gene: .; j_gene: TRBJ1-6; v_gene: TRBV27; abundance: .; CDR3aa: CASRLGAVVRNSPLHF; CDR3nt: TGTGCCAGCAGATTGGGGGCAGTCGTTCGTAATTCACCCCTCCACTTT
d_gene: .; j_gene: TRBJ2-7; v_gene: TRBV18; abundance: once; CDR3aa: CASSQAGAYEQYF; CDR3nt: TGTGCCAGCTCACAGGCAGGGGCCTACGAGCAGTACTTC
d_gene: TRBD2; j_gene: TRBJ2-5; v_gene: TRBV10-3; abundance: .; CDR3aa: CAIRASGGEETQYF; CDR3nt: TGTGCCATCCGGGCTAGCGGGGGGGAAGAGACCCAGTACTTC
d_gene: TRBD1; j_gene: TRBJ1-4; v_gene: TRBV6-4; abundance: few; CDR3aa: CASRAGQGATNEKLFF; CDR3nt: TGTGCCAGCAGGGCTGGACAGGGGGCAACTAATGAAAAACTGTTTTTT
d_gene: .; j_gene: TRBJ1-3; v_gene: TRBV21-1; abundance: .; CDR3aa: CASSRGQSGNTIYF; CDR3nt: TGTGCCAGCAGCAGAGGGCAGAGTGGAAACACCATATATTTT
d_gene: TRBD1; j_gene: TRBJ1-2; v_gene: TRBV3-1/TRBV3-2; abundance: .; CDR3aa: CASSPGTVYGYTF; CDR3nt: TGTGCCAGCAGCCCCGGGACAGTCTATGGCTACACCTTC
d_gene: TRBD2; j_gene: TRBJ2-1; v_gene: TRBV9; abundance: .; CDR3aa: CASSPGTNYNEQFF; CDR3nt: TGTGCCAGCAGCCCCGGGACTAACTACAATGAGCAGTTCTTC
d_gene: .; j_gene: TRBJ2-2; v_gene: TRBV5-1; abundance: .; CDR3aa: CASSEDTGELFF; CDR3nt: TGCGCCAGCAGTGAGGACACCGGGGAGCTGTTTTTT
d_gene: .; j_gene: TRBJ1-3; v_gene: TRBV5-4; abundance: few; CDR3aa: CASSRTGSSGNTIYF; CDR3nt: TGTGCCAGCAGCCGCACAGGGAGCTCTGGAAACACCATATATTTT
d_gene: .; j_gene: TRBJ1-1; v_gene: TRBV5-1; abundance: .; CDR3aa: CASSSGQVNTEAFF; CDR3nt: TGCGCCAGCAGCTCGGGACAAGTGAACACTGAAGCTTTCTTT
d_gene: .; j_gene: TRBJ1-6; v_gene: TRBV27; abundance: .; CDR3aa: CASRPGRAGDRNSPLHF; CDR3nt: TGTGCCAGCCGACCTGGGCGGGCGGGGGATAGGAATTCACCCCTCCACTTT
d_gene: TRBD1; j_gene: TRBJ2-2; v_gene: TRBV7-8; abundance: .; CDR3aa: CASSRTGVTGELFF; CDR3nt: TGTGCCAGCAGCCGGACAGGGGTCACCGGGGAGCTGTTTTTT
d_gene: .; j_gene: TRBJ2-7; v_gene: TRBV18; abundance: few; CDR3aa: CASSPQQVTGREQYF; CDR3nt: TGTGCCAGCTCACCACAACAGGTCACAGGGCGCGAGCAGTACTTC
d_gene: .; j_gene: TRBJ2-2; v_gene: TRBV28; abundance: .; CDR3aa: CASSFGGELFF; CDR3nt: TGTGCCAGCAGTTTCGGCGGGGAGCTGTTTTTT
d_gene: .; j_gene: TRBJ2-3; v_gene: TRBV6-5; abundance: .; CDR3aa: CASNAGPTTDTQYF; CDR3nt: TGTGCCAGCAACGCGGGACCCACCACAGATACGCAGTATTTT
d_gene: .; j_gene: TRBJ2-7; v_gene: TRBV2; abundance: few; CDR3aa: CASSEGQGSSYEQYF; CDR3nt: TGTGCCAGCAGTGAAGGGCAGGGGAGCTCCTACGAGCAGTACTTC
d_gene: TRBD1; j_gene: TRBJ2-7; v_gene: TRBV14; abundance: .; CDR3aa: CASSHFRQGAREQYF; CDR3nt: TGTGCCAGCAGCCACTTCCGACAGGGGGCACGAGAGCAGTACTTC
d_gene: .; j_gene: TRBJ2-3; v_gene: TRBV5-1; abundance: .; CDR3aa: CASSPRTWDWTDTQYF; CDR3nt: TGCGCCAGCAGCCCAAGGACTTGGGATTGGACAGATACGCAGTATTTT
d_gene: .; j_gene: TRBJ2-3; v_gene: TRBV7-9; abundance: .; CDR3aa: CASSLPIAGTDTQYF; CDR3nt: TGTGCCAGCAGCTTACCGATAGCTGGGACAGATACGCAGTATTTT
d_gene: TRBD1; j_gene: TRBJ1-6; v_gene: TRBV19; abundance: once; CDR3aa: CASSISGTGVQGPLHF; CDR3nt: TGTGCCAGTAGTATTTCCGGGACAGGGGTCCAGGGACCCCTCCACTTT
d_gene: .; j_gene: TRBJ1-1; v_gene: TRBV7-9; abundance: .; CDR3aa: CASTPGGTNTEAFF; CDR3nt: TGTGCCAGCACCCCAGGCGGGACGAACACTGAAGCTTTCTTT
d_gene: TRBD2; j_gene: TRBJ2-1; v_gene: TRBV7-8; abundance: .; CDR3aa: CASSLVLAGGQNEQFF; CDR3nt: TGTGCCAGCAGCTTAGTACTAGCGGGAGGGCAAAATGAGCAGTTCTTC
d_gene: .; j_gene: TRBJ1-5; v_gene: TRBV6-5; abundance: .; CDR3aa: CASSYVSSQPQHF; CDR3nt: TGTGCCAGCAGTTATGTGTCATCCCAGCCCCAGCATTTT
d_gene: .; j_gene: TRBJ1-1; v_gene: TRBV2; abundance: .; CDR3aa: CASRRQKENEAFF; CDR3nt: TGTGCCAGCCGGCGGCAGAAAGAGAATGAAGCTTTCTTT
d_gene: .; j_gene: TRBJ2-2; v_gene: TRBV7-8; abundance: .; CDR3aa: CASRLLGELFF; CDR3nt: TGTGCCAGCAGACTACTCGGGGAGCTGTTTTTT
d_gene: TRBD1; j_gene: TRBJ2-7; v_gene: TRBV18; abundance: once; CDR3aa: CASSPISGQGSYEQYF; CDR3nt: TGTGCCAGCTCACCAATTTCGGGACAGGGATCTTACGAGCAGTACTTC
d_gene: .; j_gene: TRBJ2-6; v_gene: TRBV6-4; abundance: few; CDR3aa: CASSEDSSGANVLTF; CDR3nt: TGTGCCAGCAGTGAGGACAGCTCTGGGGCCAACGTCCTGACTTTC
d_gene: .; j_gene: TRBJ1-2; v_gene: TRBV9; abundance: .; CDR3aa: CASSIKTELSDGYTF; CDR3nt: TGTGCCAGCAGCATTAAGACAGAGCTAAGTGATGGCTACACCTTC
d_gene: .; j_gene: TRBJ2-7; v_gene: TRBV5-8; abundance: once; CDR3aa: CASSLELDSYF; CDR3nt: TGTGCCAGCAGTTTGGAATTAGACAGCTATTTC
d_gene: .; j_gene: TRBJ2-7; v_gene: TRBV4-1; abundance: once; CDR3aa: CASSQEGGYEQYF; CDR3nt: TGCGCCAGCAGCCAGGAAGGAGGCTACGAGCAGTACTTC